Below, 23 T cell receptor beta chains from the same sample are listed, as sequenced in a study of blood T cell repertoires in COVID-19. Produced via immunoSEQ multiplex PCR; TCRdb's table is partial and in-frame only. This sample carries some 130,000 clones, 65% to 80% of them seen once, and the ten largest clones take approximately 14%. Sequencing was done on a sample of peripheral blood. These receptors originate from an elderly man with acute or convalescent COVID-19.

The chain links TRBV29-1 to TRBJ2-5; TRBD1 might be the D (6 bases). Germline V gene lookup returns CDR1 SQVTM and CDR2 ANQGSEA. Trimming removed 6 bases from V and 2 bases from J, with 13 bases in between. The CDR3 is 13 amino acids. CDR3 nucleotides: TGCAGCGTCAACAGGGAAAGTCAAGAGACCCAGTACTTC. It yields the protein CSVNRESQETQYF.

J is TRBJ2-3 and V is TRBV5-1; a weak D match, TRBD2 (6 bases). This CDR3 has 16 residues. V was pared by 0 bases and J by 3 bases, with 14 bases between. CDR1 is SGHRS and CDR2 is YFSETQ in the germline V gene. CDR3: CASSLEGGAGTDTQYF. CDR3 nucleotide sequence: TGCGCCAGCAGCTTGGAGGGCGGGGCCGGGACAGATACGCAGTATTTT.

This chain links TRBV19 with TRBJ1-4, with D possibly being TRBD1 (5 bases). Deletions cut 6 bases from V and 2 bases from J, with 13 bases between. Germline V gene sequence: CDR1 LNHDA, CDR2 SQIVND (reference sequence). The CDR3 is made up of 15 amino acids. CDR3 amino acids: CASRPGGATNEKLFF. The DNA of the CDR3 is TGTGCCAGTAGGCCGGGAGGGGCGACTAATGAAAAACTGTTTTTT.

The CDR3 nucleotides are TGCAGCGTTCGGGTCAAACAGGGCTCTGGAAACACCATATATTTT. Translating it yields CSVRVKQGSGNTIYF. The chain combines TRBV29-1 with TRBJ1-3; D is possibly TRBD1 (6 bases). This CDR3 spans 15 amino acids. Germline loops: CDR1 SQVTM, CDR2 ANQGSEA. Trimming pared 5 bases from V and 0 bases from J, leaving 14 bases between.

This chain's CDR3 is CASSPRTSGNTIYF. The DNA for the CDR3 is TGCGCCAGCAGCCCTAGGACTTCTGGAAACACCATATATTTT. The genes are TRBV5-1 and TRBJ1-3, with unresolved D. Trimming stripped 4 bases from V and 1 base from J, with 9 bases between. From germline, CDR1 is SGHRS and CDR2 YFSETQ. This CDR3 contains 14 residues.

The rearrangement links TRBV28 to TRBJ1-3; tentatively, D is TRBD1 (5 bases). The V gene's germline CDR1 is MDHEN and CDR2 SYDVKM. The CDR3 spans 16 residues. Deletions cut 5 bases from V and 0 bases from J, with 14 bases between. The CDR3 region is CASSPRAGDSGNTIYF. CDR3 sequence (DNA): TGTGCCAGCAGTCCACGGGCGGGGGACTCTGGAAACACCATATATTTT.

This chain connects TRBV5-4 to TRBJ2-3; TRBD2 matches 8 bases. Germline CDR1 is SGHNT and CDR2 is YYREEE (reference sequence). V lost 4 bases to trimming and J lost 6 bases; unmatched junction nucleotides: 4. The length of the CDR3 is 13 residues. The CDR3 DNA is TGTGCCAGCAGCGTTTTAGCGGGGGATACGCAGTATTTT. It is translated as CASSVLAGDTQYF. Variable domain in full (rest from reference TRBV5-4 and TRBJ2-3): ETGVTQSPTHLIKTRGQQVTLRCSSQSGHNTVSWYQQALGQGPQFIFQYYREEENGRGNFPPRFSGLQFPNYSSELNVNALELDDSALYLCASSVLAGDTQYFGPGTRLTVL.

This clone was found once. The chain has TRBV9 and TRBJ2-2; 7 nucleotides line up with TRBD2. CDR3 length equals 14 residues. The germline gives CDR1 SGDLS, CDR2 YYNGEE. Trimming cost V 2 bases and J 7 bases; bases outside gene matches: 5. The CDR3: CASSVGGDLGELFF. DNA of the CDR3: TGTGCCAGCAGCGTGGGAGGGGACCTCGGGGAGCTGTTTTTT.

The genes are TRBV29-1 and TRBJ2-1; D may be TRBD1 (5 bases). Trimming stripped 6 bases from V and 2 bases from J, with 23 bases between. This CDR3 has 17 amino acids. Germline values: CDR1 SQVTM, CDR2 ANQGSEA. This CDR3 is CSVEDPTRVIPYNEQFF. The CDR3 DNA sequence: TGCAGCGTCGAGGATCCAACCAGGGTGATCCCCTACAATGAGCAGTTCTTC.

The V and J genes are TRBV12-3 or TRBV12-4 and TRBJ2-1, with D perhaps TRBD2 (5 bases). Trimming took off 3 bases at V and 9 bases at J, with 6 bases between the two ends. This CDR3 region has 11 residues. The CDR3 DNA follows: TGTGCCAGCAGTTTGAGGGCTGAGCAGTTCTTC. It is translated as CASSLRAEQFF.

The V call is TRBV7-2, the J call TRBJ1-3; D remains ambiguous. V was cut by 6 bases and J by 0 bases, with 24 bases left in between. Looked up from germline, CDR1 is SGHTA and CDR2 is FQGNSA. The length of the CDR3 is 19 residues. CDR3 sequence (DNA): TGTGCCAGCAGTCCCGTAATCGGAGCCAACCGCCTCTCTGGAAACACCATATATTTT. Translating gives CASSPVIGANRLSGNTIYF.

The chain has TRBV19 and TRBJ1-1; a possible D gene is TRBD1 (6 bases). CDR1 is LNHDA and CDR2 is SQIVND in the germline V gene (reference sequence). The V end lost 5 bases, the J end lost 7 bases, and 14 bases lay between the germline ends. The CDR3 extends over 13 amino acids. The CDR3: CASSGGLVGEAFF. CDR3 nucleotide sequence: TGTGCCAGTAGTGGGGGCCTCGTCGGTGAAGCTTTCTTT.

CDR3 nucleotides: TGTGCCAGCAGTCCACAGGGTTGGAATCAGCCCCAGCATTTT. It yields the protein CASSPQGWNQPQHF. The chain joins TRBV6-5 to TRBJ1-5, with D perhaps matching TRBD1 (6 bases). Germline V lookup: CDR1 MNHEY, CDR2 SVGAGI. V lost 5 bases to trimming and J lost 4 bases, with 12 bases between them. CDR3 length: 14 amino acids.

The chain joins TRBV19 to TRBJ2-3, with D uncertain. Germline V CDR1 and CDR2: LNHDA, SQIVND (reference sequence). CDR3 length: 13 amino acids. V shed 6 bases and J shed 2 bases, with 9 bases lying between them. CDR3 in amino acids: CASSPELTDTQYF. In DNA form, the CDR3 reads TGTGCCAGTAGCCCGGAGCTCACAGATACGCAGTATTTT.

This chain connects TRBV15 to TRBJ1-1; maybe TRBD1 (6 bases). CDR3 length: 15 residues. Germline CDR1 and CDR2: LNHNV and YYDKDF (reference sequence). Trimming cost V 3 bases and J 5 bases, with 16 bases left between them. The CDR3 sequence: CATSRGEQGRTEAFF. The DNA of the CDR3 is TGTGCCACCAGCAGGGGTGAACAGGGAAGGACTGAAGCTTTCTTT.

This chain joins TRBV11-2 and TRBJ2-5, with a tentative D call TRBD2 (6 bases). Looked up from germline, CDR1 is SGHAT and CDR2 is FQNNGV. This CDR3 spans 14 amino acids. Trimming took 3 bases from V and 1 from J, leaving 9 bases between them. CDR3 DNA: TGTGCCAGCAGCTTGGCGACTAGCCAAGAGACCCAGTACTTC. Encoded protein: CASSLATSQETQYF.

CDR3 in amino acids: CASSVGSSGYEQYF. The CDR3 DNA reads TGTGCCAGCAGCGTAGGGTCGAGCGGGTACGAGCAGTACTTC. This rearrangement joins TRBV9 to TRBJ2-7, with a possible D match to TRBD2 (6 bases). The germline CDR1 and CDR2 sequences are SGDLS and YYNGEE. The CDR3 is 14 amino acids. V lost 0 bases and J 4 bases, leaving 11 bases between the germline ends. The full variable domain, with the rest looked up from reference TRBV9 and TRBJ2-7, is DSGVTQTPKHLITATGQRVTLRCSPRSGDLSVYWYQQSLDQGLQFLIQYYNGEERAKGNILERFSAQQFPDLHSELNLSSLELGDSALYFCASSVGSSGYEQYFGPGTRLTVT.

The table lists this clone with a few counts. The chain has TRBV7-8 and TRBJ1-2; no reliable D call. Germline V lookup: CDR1 SGHVS, CDR2 FQNEAQ. The V end lost 9 bases, the J end lost 3 bases, and 11 bases lay between the germline ends. The CDR3 extends over 12 amino acids. The CDR3 sequence is CARNKIHYGYTF. Written as DNA, the CDR3 is TGTGCCAGGAACAAGATTCACTATGGCTACACCTTC.

In regard to this clone: Distinct nucleotide sequences in the sample also encode this CDR3. The chain employs TRBV6-5 and TRBJ1-4, with a tentative D call TRBD1 (5 bases). The V end was cut by 8 bases, the J end by 0 bases, with 10 bases between. CDR1 is MNHEY, CDR2 SVGAGI, per germline. The CDR3 sequence is 14 residues long. The CDR3 reads CASSLTATNEKLFF. CDR3 DNA: TGTGCCAGCTCCTTGACAGCAACTAATGAAAAACTGTTTTTT.

V is TRBV4-1 and J is TRBJ2-2, with D perhaps matching TRBD1 (6 bases). CDR1 is MGHRA, CDR2 YSYEKL, per germline. V shed 2 bases and J shed 3 bases, with 19 bases lying between them. The CDR3 has 18 residues. The CDR3 is CASSQLSGQRSYTGELFF. The CDR3 coding sequence is TGCGCCAGCAGCCAACTGTCCGGACAGAGGTCCTACACCGGGGAGCTGTTTTTT.

This chain uses TRBV10-2 with TRBJ2-7, with 7 positions matching TRBD2. The germline V gene encodes CDR1 WSHSY and CDR2 SAAADI. CDR3 size: 15 residues. The ends lost 6 bases at V and 7 bases at J; junction bases unmatched: 15. CDR3 nucleotides: TGCGCCAGCAGCCCCACCCTGGGGGGGACGGGTGAGCAGTACTTC. Amino acids: CASSPTLGGTGEQYF.

The chain recombines TRBV5-8 with TRBJ1-3; unclear D gene. Per the germline V gene, CDR1 is SGHTS and CDR2 is YDEGEE. V shed 4 bases and J shed 4 bases, with 15 bases lying between them. The CDR3 is 15 amino acids. CDR3 protein: CASSPISPVGNTIYF. The DNA of the CDR3 is TGTGCCAGCAGCCCGATCTCTCCAGTCGGAAACACCATATATTTT.

V usage is TRBV5-6 and J usage is TRBJ2-7; no reliable D call. There are 13 residues in the CDR3. Germline values: CDR1 SGHDT, CDR2 YYEEEE. Trimming removed 0 bases from V and 3 bases from J, with 7 bases in between. Here the CDR3 reads CASSLAGVYEQYF. The CDR3 DNA sequence: TGTGCCAGCAGCTTGGCCGGTGTCTACGAGCAGTACTTC.